The rows below give T cell receptor beta chains drawn from one sample of a study of T cells in Graves' hyperthyroidism and ophthalmopathy. TCRdb reanalysed the multiplex PCR reads using MiXCR and keeps one entry per CDR3 protein. The repertoire has 460,000 or so distinct CDR3 sequences, roughly an eighth of them found once; the top ten carry less than 20%. Specimen: blood. The receptors were gathered from a woman aged 18-29 years with Graves' hyperthyroidism. The CDR3 runs from the conserved cysteine through the conserved F or W. The order of the fields is J gene, CDR3 length, clone size, D gene, V gene, CDR3 protein, CDR3 DNA. The D gene is left open where the match is weak. Clone size appears in some rows only: once, few, many, or a class for an expanded clone.

TRBJ1-2 | 16 | many | - | TRBV6-1 | CASTPTPVRGYYGYTF | TGTGCCAGCACCCCTACACCGGTGAGAGGGTACTATGGCTACACCTTC
TRBJ1-1 | 13 | - | - | TRBV3-1 | CASSSQIETEAFF | TGTGCCAGCAGCTCACAGATAGAGACTGAAGCTTTCTTT
TRBJ1-2 | 14 | many | - | TRBV5-1 | CASSLGPDNYGYTF | TGCGCCAGCAGCTTGGGGCCAGACAACTATGGCTACACCTTC
TRBJ2-3 | 15 | few | - | TRBV7-2 | CASSLRGDQSDTQYF | TGTGCCAGCAGCTTGAGGGGCGATCAGTCAGATACGCAGTATTTT
TRBJ1-2 | 13 | many | - | TRBV2 | CASSLRRTYGYTF | TGTGCCAGCAGTCTACGACGGACCTATGGCTACACCTTC
TRBJ1-2 | 14 | many | - | TRBV11-2 | CASSSYRAAYGYTF | TGTGCCAGCAGCTCATACAGGGCTGCCTATGGCTACACCTTC
TRBJ2-3 | 19 | - | TRBD1 | TRBV11-2 | CASSSDPPLDREPTDTQYF | TGTGCCAGCAGCTCAGACCCCCCGCTGGACAGGGAACCCACAGATACGCAGTATTTT
TRBJ2-3 | 10 | many | - | TRBV29-1 | CSVEQHTQYF | TGCAGCGTTGAACAGCATACGCAGTATTTT
TRBJ1-5 | 12 | - | - | TRBV28 | CASKGPHQPQHF | TGTGCCAGCAAAGGTCCTCATCAGCCCCAGCATTTT
TRBJ2-1 | 15 | - | - | TRBV9 | CASSVWGRWTDEQFF | TGTGCCAGCAGCGTTTGGGGGAGGTGGACGGATGAGCAGTTCTTC
TRBJ1-6 | 14 | many | - | TRBV27 | CASRWGIHNSPLHF | TGTGCCAGCCGCTGGGGTATCCATAATTCACCCCTCCACTTT
TRBJ1-1 | 13 | many | - | TRBV27 | CASSANGGTEAFF | TGTGCCAGCAGTGCAAACGGGGGGACTGAAGCTTTCTTT
TRBJ2-1 | 13 | - | TRBD2 | TRBV7-9 | CASSLREWNEQFF | TGTGCCAGCAGCTTGCGGGAGTGGAATGAGCAGTTCTTC
TRBJ1-1 | 14 | many | TRBD1 | TRBV10-3 | CAISEVGTVAEAFF | TGTGCCATCAGTGAGGTGGGGACAGTCGCTGAAGCTTTCTTT
TRBJ1-2 | 15 | many | TRBD1 | TRBV19 | CASSTAAGTGGGYTF | TGTGCCAGTAGTACCGCTGCCGGGACAGGGGGCGGCTACACCTTC